This T cell receptor (beta chain) was retrieved from a study of CD8 T cells in Susac syndrome. Study context: Within the sequenced group of Susac syndrome patients, five or six showed active disease and eight or nine were in remission.

The CDR3 sequence is 15 residues long. Trimming removed 4 bases from V and 0 bases from J, with 12 bases in between. Germline loops: CDR1 SGDLS, CDR2 YYNGEE. Reverse transcription of roughly 0.5 to 1 ug RNA was performed with random hexamers. Amplification of TCR beta CDR3 spanned 54 Vbeta and 13 Jbeta via immunoSEQ multiplex PCR. A single record per CDR3 protein comes from TCRdb applying MiXCR to the immunoSEQ multiplex PCR reads. Of about 94,000 distinct CDR3 sequences in the sample, 85% to 95% are singletons; the top ten hold more than 0.3%. The source is a human donor with Susac syndrome. The sequenced material came from CD4+ T cells from PBMCs. The gene calls are TRBV9 and TRBJ2-3, with D tentatively TRBD2 (6 bases). Here the CDR3 reads CASSRTTLSTDTQYF. In DNA form, the CDR3 reads TGTGCCAGCAGCCGGACTACTTTGAGCACAGATACGCAGTATTTT.